These 11 T cell receptor beta chains were sequenced from one sample in a study of post-analysis software for immune sequencing data. Prepared libraries of TCR beta cDNA carried unique molecular identifiers. TCRdb recomputed calls from the PCR reads with MiXCR, one row per CDR3 protein. The table has about 810,000 distinct CDR3 sequences, about 50% seen once; the top ten hold approximately 4.4%. Whole-study findings and limits: The study found TRBV5-6, TRBV5-1 and TRBV20-1 among a few TRBV segments more frequent in patients than controls.

No antigen has been identified for these receptors. The sample comprised blood. These receptors came from a girl between 10 and 17 years old with multiple sclerosis.

This chain connects TRBV5-1 to TRBJ2-5, with 8 bases aligning to TRBD1. The CDR3 sequence is 16 residues long. J lost 11 bases, V lost 4 bases, and 19 bases had no gene match. Germline V gene data show CDR1 as SGHRS and CDR2 as YFSETQ. The CDR3 reads CASSTGQGTVSYEQYF. The CDR3 DNA sequence: TGCGCCAGCAGCACCGGACAGGGAACTGTCTCCTATGAGCAGTACTTC.

As DNA, the CDR3 is TGTGCCAGAGTCCCATTGACAGGGAGAAACGAGCAGTACTTC. It yields the protein CARVPLTGRNEQYF. The chain employs TRBV19 and TRBJ2-7, with 7 bases that match TRBD1. After removal of 9 bases from V and 5 bases from J, the junction contained 13 bases not matched to a gene. The germline gives CDR1 LNHDA, CDR2 SQIVND (reference sequence). This CDR3 is 14 amino acids long. The whole variable domain, remainder taken from reference TRBV19 and TRBJ2-7, is DGGITQSPKYLFRKEGQNVTLSCEQNLNHDAMYWYRQDPGQGLRLIYYSQIVNDFQKGDIAEGYSVSREKKESFPLTVTSAQKNPTAFYLCARVPLTGRNEQYFGPGTRLTVT.

This sequence joins TRBV7-2 and TRBJ2-1; D could derive from TRBD1 or TRBD2 (5 bases each). Trimming stripped 4 bases from V and 0 bases from J, with 13 bases between. In germline, CDR1 is SGHTA, CDR2 FQGNSA. This CDR3 region has 16 residues. The chain's CDR3 is CASSSYGTSSYNEQFF. The CDR3 DNA is TGTGCCAGCAGCTCTTACGGGACCAGCTCCTACAATGAGCAGTTCTTC. Full variable domain (outside the CDR3, taken from reference TRBV7-2 and TRBJ2-1): GAGVSQSPSNKVTEKGKDVELRCDPISGHTALYWYRQSLGQGLEFLIYFQGNSAPDKSGLPSDRFSAERTGGSVSTLTIQRTQQEDSAVYLCASSSYGTSSYNEQFFGPGTRLTVL.

The chain links TRBV20-1 to TRBJ2-5, with a tentative D call TRBD2 (6 bases). Germline CDR1 is DFQATT and CDR2 is SNEGSKA (reference sequence). Trimming left V 3 bases short and J 1 base short, with 21 bases between. The CDR3 extends over 17 amino acids. In DNA, the CDR3 is TGCAGTGCTAGTCAAGGGATCGGGACTCTACTCCAAGAGACCCAGTACTTC. The encoded protein is CSASQGIGTLLQETQYF.

This clonotype came up once. This chain joins TRBV20-1 and TRBJ2-3; D is undetermined. CDR3 length: 11 amino acids. Germline loops: CDR1 DFQATT, CDR2 SNEGSKA (reference sequence). Trimming shortened V by 6 bases and J by 5 bases, and 9 bases separated the two germline ends. CDR3 in amino acids: CSAMGLDTQYF. In nucleotides, the CDR3 is TGCAGTGCAATGGGTTTAGATACGCAGTATTTT.

The chain employs TRBV15 and TRBJ2-1, with TRBD2 identical over 13 bases. Trimming removed 5 bases from V and 6 bases from J; junction bases left unmatched: 4. CDR1 LNHNV and CDR2 YYDKDF come from the germline V gene (reference sequence). The CDR3 contains 15 residues. The CDR3, as DNA: TGTGCCACCAGCTCGACTAGCGGGGGGCCCAATGAGCAGTTCTTC. This translates into CATSSTSGGPNEQFF.

V usage is TRBV6-2 or TRBV6-3 and J usage is TRBJ2-3, with D possibly matching TRBD2 (6 bases). Germline assignment: CDR1 MNHEY and CDR2 SVGEGT. V dropped 8 bases and J dropped 2 bases, with 20 bases sitting between them. The CDR3 is 16 residues long. As DNA, the CDR3 is TGTGCCAGCCCCAAACTGCGGGGCAGCTCCACAGATACGCAGTATTTT. Protein sequence: CASPKLRGSSTDTQYF.

The chain combines TRBV6-1 with TRBJ2-7; D ambiguous. The CDR3 contains 13 residues. V was cut by 7 bases and J by 4 bases, with 14 bases left in between. Germline-derived CDR1 and CDR2 are MNHNS and SASEGT. CDR3 amino acids: CASTELTAYEQYF. The CDR3 DNA reads TGTGCCAGCACCGAACTGACCGCTTACGAGCAGTACTTC.

The chain has TRBV6-4 and TRBJ2-1; D might be TRBD2 (5 bases). CDR3 length: 14 residues. V was clipped by 5 bases and J by 6 bases, with 14 bases between them. Germline CDR1 is MRHNA and CDR2 is SNTAGT. The CDR3 DNA reads as TGTGCCAGCAGTCCCCAGCGGCTCGGCAATGAGCAGTTCTTC. It specifies CASSPQRLGNEQFF.

This clonotype was observed a few times. The chain has TRBV7-9 and TRBJ1-4; TRBD1 might be the D (6 bases). The CDR3 runs to 13 residues. Germline V gene lookup returns CDR1 SEHNR and CDR2 FQNEAQ (reference sequence). Trimming stripped 5 bases from V and 8 bases from J, with 12 bases between. CDR3: CASSPQGAEKLFF. The CDR3 DNA is TGTGCCAGCAGCCCACAGGGAGCCGAAAAACTGTTTTTT. Full variable domain (outside the CDR3, taken from reference TRBV7-9 and TRBJ1-4): DTGVSQNPRHKITKRGQNVTFRCDPISEHNRLYWYRQTLGQGPEFLTYFQNEAQLEKSRLLSDRFSAERPKGSFSTLEIQRTEQGDSAMYLCASSPQGAEKLFFGSGTQLSVL.

The rearrangement links TRBV5-6 to TRBJ1-2; tentative D call: TRBD1 (5 bases). V lost 2 bases, J lost 4 bases, and 9 bases lay in between. Germline CDR1 SGHDT, CDR2 YYEEEE. The length of the CDR3 is 13 residues. The DNA for the CDR3 is TGTGCCAGCAGCTTCCCGACAGCCTATGGCTACACCTTC. Its translation: CASSFPTAYGYTF.